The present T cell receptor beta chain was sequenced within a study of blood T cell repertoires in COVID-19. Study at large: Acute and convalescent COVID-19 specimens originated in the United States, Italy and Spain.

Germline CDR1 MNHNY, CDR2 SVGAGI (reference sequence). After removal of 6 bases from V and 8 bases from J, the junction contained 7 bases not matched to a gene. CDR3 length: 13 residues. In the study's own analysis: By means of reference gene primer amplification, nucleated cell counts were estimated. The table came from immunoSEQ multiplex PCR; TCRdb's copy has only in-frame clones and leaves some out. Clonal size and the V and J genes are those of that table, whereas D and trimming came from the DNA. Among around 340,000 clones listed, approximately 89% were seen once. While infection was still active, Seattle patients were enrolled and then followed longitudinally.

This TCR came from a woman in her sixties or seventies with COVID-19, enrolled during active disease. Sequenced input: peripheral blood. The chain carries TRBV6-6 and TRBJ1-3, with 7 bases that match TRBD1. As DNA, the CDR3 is TGTGCCAGCAGGCAGGGGGTGGGGGACACCATATATTTT. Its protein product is CASRQGVGDTIYF.